This T cell receptor (beta chain) was recorded in a study of T cells in narcolepsy. Findings and limits, study-wide: Healthy controls reportedly lacked the autoreactive clonotypes serially found in patients' blood. Comparing one patient's CSF and blood CD4+ clonotypes highlighted HCRT- and TRIB2-specific autoreactive clonotypes.

CDR3 size: 13 residues. CDR1 is SNHLY, CDR2 FYNNEI, per germline. The V and J ends lost 4 bases and 3 bases respectively, with 6 bases between them. This clone was found a few times. Its target is unknown. The assay was immunoSEQ multiplex PCR, and TCRdb's table has in-frame clones only and misses some. The sample yields under 40,000 clones, 75% to 85% seen once. The clonotype was recovered from a human donor with narcolepsy. What was sequenced was CD45RA- memory CD4+ T cells from PBMCs. The rearrangement joins TRBV2 to TRBJ2-2; D gene ambiguous. The DNA of the CDR3 is TGTGCCAGCAGTGTTGAATACACCGGGGAGCTGTTTTTT. Protein sequence: CASSVEYTGELFF.